The 29 T cell receptor beta chains given below trace back to one sample, sequenced in a study of cytomegalovirus exposure and HLA in healthy donors. Vbeta (60) and Jbeta (13) primers were used in the PCR. Only in-frame clones appear in the TCRdb table, and some are missing; sequencing was by immunoSEQ multiplex PCR. The sample holds about 140,000 clones, about four fifths seen once. The sequenced sample consisted of PBMCs. The source of these receptors is a middle-aged woman in good health and CMV-seropositive.

This sequence joins TRBV18 and TRBJ2-5; 8 nucleotides agree with TRBD2. The DNA end is a closer match to TRBJ2-7, so the J assignment may be wrong. Germline values: CDR1 KGHSH, CDR2 LQKENI. This CDR3 has 16 amino acids. CDR3 residues: CASSPREAGERYEQYF. The CDR3 region has the DNA TGTGCCAGCTCGCCCCGAGAAGCGGGAGAACGCTACGAGCAGTACTTC.

V and J are TRBV5-4 and TRBJ2-3; 10 bases map to TRBD1. The length of the CDR3 is 16 residues. With V trimmed by 4 bases and J by 2 bases, 7 bases remained unmatched. The germline V gene encodes CDR1 SGHNT and CDR2 YYREEE (reference sequence). CDR3 coding DNA: TGTGCCAGCAGCCCCCGGGACAGGGGTTTCACAGATACGCAGTATTTT. This sequence encodes CASSPRDRGFTDTQYF.

The rearrangement uses TRBV9 and TRBJ2-5; D remains unclear. CDR1 SGDLS and CDR2 YYNGEE come from the germline V gene. With 3 bases removed from V and 4 bases from J, the gap between germline ends came to 28 bases. This CDR3 has 19 amino acids. CDR3 residues: CASSASSSTPRGPLETQYF. The CDR3 DNA is TGTGCCAGCAGCGCTAGTAGTAGTACTCCAAGAGGTCCCTTAGAGACCCAGTACTTC.

This sequence joins TRBV11-3 and TRBJ1-5; TRBD1 might be the D (6 bases). There are 15 residues in the CDR3. In germline, CDR1 is SGHNT, CDR2 YENEEA. The V end was cut by 0 bases, the J end by 4 bases, with 10 bases between. The CDR3: CASSLDRDTNQPQHF. The CDR3 DNA sequence: TGTGCCAGCAGCTTAGACCGGGACACAAATCAGCCCCAGCATTTT.

V usage is TRBV7-3 and J usage is TRBJ2-5, with 14 bases identical to TRBD2. The CDR3 is made up of 14 amino acids. The germline V gene has CDR1 SGHTA and CDR2 FQGTGA. V trimming: 11 bases; J trimming: 3 bases; junction bases outside the gene matches: 5. In DNA form, the CDR3 reads TGTGCCTCCTCGACTAGCGGGGGGGAAGAGACCCAGTACTTC. It codes for CASSTSGGEETQYF.

This chain uses TRBV10-3 with TRBJ2-1; TRBD2 aligns across 7 bases. With V trimmed by 4 bases and J by 2 bases, 8 bases remained unmatched. The CDR3 covers 16 residues. Germline values: CDR1 ENHRY, CDR2 SYGVKD. CDR3 bases: TGTGCCATCAGTGTTGGGTCTAGCGGAACCTACAATGAGCAGTTCTTC. Translated, it gives CAISVGSSGTYNEQFF.

The genes are TRBV10-3 and TRBJ1-5; 8 bases are shared with TRBD1. V lost 5 bases to trimming and J lost 4 bases; unmatched junction nucleotides: 10. The CDR3 has 16 amino acids. Looked up from germline, CDR1 is ENHRY and CDR2 is SYGVKD. CDR3 nucleotides: TGTGCCATCAGTAACCAGGACAGGGCATTAAATCAGCCCCAGCATTTT. Residues: CAISNQDRALNQPQHF.

The rearrangement joins TRBV30 to TRBJ2-3, with 8 nucleotides matching TRBD1. There are 16 residues in the CDR3. The V gene end was trimmed by 4 bases and the J gene end by 4 bases; junction bases not matched to a gene: 13. Germline V gene sequence: CDR1 GTSNPN, CDR2 SVGIG (reference sequence). CDR3 DNA sequence: TGTGCCTGGACTCGGCGGACAGGGACTTTGGCAGATACGCAGTATTTT. As protein: CAWTRRTGTLADTQYF.

The chain couples TRBV19 to TRBJ2-3; TRBD2 aligns across 9 bases. This CDR3 contains 17 residues. The V gene end was trimmed by 4 bases and the J gene end by 3 bases; junction bases not matched to a gene: 11. Germline V gene lookup returns CDR1 LNHDA and CDR2 SQIVND (reference sequence). The CDR3 here is CASSNYGAGGSTDTQYF. The DNA of the CDR3 is TGTGCCAGTAGTAACTATGGAGCGGGGGGTTCGACAGATACGCAGTATTTT.

V gene TRBV15 combines with J gene TRBJ2-3; 11 nucleotides match TRBD2. CDR3 length: 16 residues. Germline values: CDR1 LNHNV, CDR2 YYDKDF (reference sequence). The junction had 7 bases not matched to a gene; V was cut back by 5 bases and J by 3 bases. CDR3 nucleotide sequence: TGTGCCACCAGCCGCGCTAGCGGGGGGAGGACAGATACGCAGTATTTT. Its protein is CATSRASGGRTDTQYF.

The V gene is TRBV11-2, the J gene TRBJ2-2; 9 nucleotides agree with TRBD2. Germline lookup yields CDR1 SGHAT and CDR2 FQNNGV. This CDR3 is built from 16 residues. V lost 1 base and J lost 7; bases outside the gene matches: 7. The CDR3 region has the DNA TGTGCCAGCAGCTTAGTAGGCGGGGGGGCGCACGGGGAGCTGTTTTTT. This encodes CASSLVGGGAHGELFF.

In this sample, this clone turned up once. The rearrangement joins TRBV28 to TRBJ1-5; tentatively, D is TRBD1 (5 bases). The CDR3 spans 17 residues. Trimming took 1 base from V and 4 from J, leaving 17 bases between them. Germline CDR1 MDHEN, CDR2 SYDVKM. For the CDR3, the DNA is TGTGCCAGCAGTTTATTATCGGTCGACGGGGGGAATCAGCCCCAGCATTTT. Amino acids: CASSLLSVDGGNQPQHF.

The V call is TRBV5-6, the J call TRBJ1-5, with D tentatively TRBD1 (6 bases). Germline V CDR1 and CDR2: SGHDT, YYEEEE. The CDR3 has 15 amino acids. V lost 1 base, J lost 1 base, and 9 bases lay in between. The CDR3 DNA sequence: TGTGCCAGCAGCTTGAGAACAGGGAGCAATCAGCCCCAGCATTTT. Its translation: CASSLRTGSNQPQHF. Combining the CDR3 with reference TRBV5-6 and TRBJ1-5 gives the whole variable domain DAGVTQSPTHLIKTRGQQVTLRCSPKSGHDTVSWYQQALGQGPQFIFQYYEEEERQRGNFPDRFSGHQFPNYSSELNVNALLLGDSALYLCASSLRTGSNQPQHFGDGTRLSIL.

This clone was picked up a small number of times. The chain uses TRBV19 and TRBJ1-6, with 7 nucleotides matching TRBD1. Germline CDR1 is LNHDA and CDR2 is SQIVND (reference sequence). V lost 10 bases, J lost 3 bases, and 6 bases stayed unmatched. The CDR3 loop spans 14 amino acids. CDR3 sequence: CATGQDVYNSPLHF. CDR3 coding DNA: TGTGCCACTGGACAGGACGTCTATAATTCACCCCTCCACTTT.

The chain is built from TRBV2 and TRBJ2-1; 7 bases map to TRBD2. V trimming: 5 bases; J trimming: 5 bases; junction bases outside the gene matches: 21. Germline values: CDR1 SNHLY, CDR2 FYNNEI. There are 19 residues in the CDR3. This chain's CDR3 is CASSRDPYSRGIIHNEQFF. The CDR3 DNA reads as TGTGCCAGCAGTCGGGACCCCTACTCGCGGGGGATTATTCACAATGAGCAGTTCTTC. The full variable domain, with the rest looked up from reference TRBV2 and TRBJ2-1, is EPEVTQTPSHQVTQMGQEVILRCVPISNHLYFYWYRQILGQKVEFLVSFYNNEISEKSEIFDDQFSVERPDGSNFTLKIRSTKLEDSAMYFCASSRDPYSRGIIHNEQFFGPGTRLTVL.

The chain joins TRBV7-9 to TRBJ2-7; D uncertain. CDR1 and CDR2 (germline): SEHNR, FQNEAQ (reference sequence). Trimming cost V 0 bases and J 2 bases, with 8 bases left between them. CDR3 length: 14 amino acids. This CDR3 reads CASSLAGNTYEQYF. In DNA form, the CDR3 reads TGTGCCAGCAGCTTAGCGGGCAACACCTACGAGCAGTACTTC.

The chain links TRBV28 to TRBJ2-5; D might be TRBD1 (5 bases). Looked up from germline, CDR1 is MDHEN and CDR2 is SYDVKM. V was pared by 4 bases and J by 5 bases, with 23 bases between. CDR3 length: 17 amino acids. CDR3 coding DNA: TGTGCCAGCAGTTCCCCCCCGACAGTAAGCTTTTCGGAGACCCAGTACTTC. The encoded protein is CASSSPPTVSFSETQYF.

The J gene is TRBJ1-3, the V gene TRBV10-1; possibly TRBD1 for D (6 bases). The CDR3 is 16 amino acids. V was pared by 0 bases and J by 3 bases, with 12 bases between. The germline V gene encodes CDR1 WNHNN and CDR2 SYGVQD (reference sequence). DNA for the CDR3: TGCGCCAGCAGTGAGTCGTCAGGGGCGAGTGGAAACACCATATATTTT. This codes for CASSESSGASGNTIYF.

The rearrangement uses TRBV30 and TRBJ2-3, with a weak D call TRBD1 (7 bases). CDR3 length equals 14 residues. Per the germline V gene, CDR1 is GTSNPN and CDR2 is SVGIG (reference sequence). The V end lost 0 bases, the J end lost 5 bases, and 12 bases lay between the germline ends. DNA of the CDR3: TGTGCCTGGAGTGTACGGAGGGGGCAAGATACGCAGTATTTT. This codes for CAWSVRRGQDTQYF.

This chain links TRBV5-6 with TRBJ2-3; D perhaps matches TRBD1 (6 bases). V lost 4 bases and J lost 2, with 26 bases in between. The germline gives CDR1 SGHDT, CDR2 YYEEEE. The CDR3 extends over 19 amino acids. The CDR3 protein is CASSLMVYRDKQNTDTQYF. CDR3 bases: TGTGCCAGCAGCCTTATGGTGTATAGGGACAAGCAGAACACAGATACGCAGTATTTT.

This clone appeared a few times. The rearrangement joins TRBV19 to TRBJ1-5; D perhaps matches TRBD1 (5 bases). With 5 bases removed from V and 6 bases from J, the gap between germline ends came to 14 bases. The CDR3 extends over 14 amino acids. Germline values: CDR1 LNHDA, CDR2 SQIVND (reference sequence). The CDR3 loop reads CASSLRPQGQPQHF. Here the CDR3 DNA reads TGTGCCAGTAGTCTGCGTCCCCAGGGTCAGCCCCAGCATTTT.

The chain recombines TRBV5-1 with TRBJ2-5; 8 positions agree with TRBD2. V lost 2 bases, J lost 2 bases, and 5 bases stayed unmatched. The CDR3 contains 15 residues. Germline loops: CDR1 SGHRS, CDR2 YFSETQ. For the CDR3, the DNA is TGCGCCAGCAGCTTACGACTAGCGCAACAAGAGACCCAGTACTTC. Translating gives CASSLRLAQQETQYF.

The chain is built from TRBV5-1 and TRBJ2-3; no reliable D call. Trimming shortened V by 8 bases and J by 4 bases, and 17 bases separated the two germline ends. CDR3 size: 14 residues. Germline V gene data show CDR1 as SGHRS and CDR2 as YFSETQ. The CDR3 DNA sequence: TGCGCCAGTTACGACTCACACGGATCAGATACGCAGTATTTT. It specifies CASYDSHGSDTQYF.

V gene TRBV4-2 combines with J gene TRBJ2-2, with 11 nucleotides matching TRBD2. Trimming removed 7 bases from V and 3 bases from J; junction bases left unmatched: 7. This CDR3 region has 16 residues. CDR1 is LGHNA and CDR2 is YNFKEQ in the germline V gene. CDR3 protein: CASIDSGGADTGELFF. DNA for the CDR3: TGTGCCAGCATCGATAGCGGGGGGGCCGACACCGGGGAGCTGTTTTTT.

The chain joins TRBV4-1 to TRBJ2-1, with TRBD2 matching over 10 bases. The germline gives CDR1 MGHRA, CDR2 YSYEKL. Losses at the gene ends were 3 bases for V and 4 bases for J; bases not matched to a gene: 3. This CDR3 spans 15 amino acids. Here the CDR3 DNA reads TGCGCCAGCAGCCAGGGACTAGCGTTATACAATGAGCAGTTCTTC. Its translation: CASSQGLALYNEQFF.

CDR3 amino acids: CASSLVSYEQYF. For the CDR3, the DNA is TGTGCCAGCAGCCTAGTATCCTACGAGCAGTACTTC. The chain carries TRBV6-6 and TRBJ2-7; D unclear. V lost 6 bases, J lost 1 base, and 7 bases lay in between. This CDR3 has 12 residues. The V gene's germline CDR1 is MNHNY and CDR2 SVGAGI (reference sequence).

This clone occurred a few times. V is TRBV6-6 and J is TRBJ1-3; the match to TRBD1 covers 7 bases. This CDR3 is 15 amino acids long. Germline V CDR1 and CDR2: MNHNY, SVGAGI (reference sequence). The V segment lost 5 bases and the J segment 0 bases; nucleotides outside the gene matches: 4. This CDR3 reads CASSTDRASGNTIYF. The CDR3 DNA is TGTGCCAGCAGTACAGACAGGGCCTCTGGAAACACCATATATTTT.

As to this clone: Other DNA sequences of this sample code for an identical CDR3. The chain is built from TRBV6-1 and TRBJ2-7; 9 positions match TRBD2. The trim removed 4 bases at V and 3 bases at J, leaving 1 base unmatched. Germline assignment: CDR1 MNHNS and CDR2 SASEGT. This CDR3 contains 13 residues. CDR3 nucleotide sequence: TGTGCCAGCAGTGGACTAGCGGACTACGAGCAGTACTTC. It codes for CASSGLADYEQYF.

V is TRBV19 and J is TRBJ2-1; D not resolved. Germline CDR1 reads LNHDA; CDR2 reads SQIVND (reference sequence). The V and J ends lost 6 bases and 5 bases respectively, with 11 bases between them. This CDR3 contains 13 residues. The CDR3: CASRLKSHNEQFF. In nucleotides, the CDR3 is TGTGCCAGTAGACTCAAGTCCCACAATGAGCAGTTCTTC. The full variable domain, in which reference TRBV19 and TRBJ2-1 provide the parts outside the CDR3, is DGGITQSPKYLFRKEGQNVTLSCEQNLNHDAMYWYRQDPGQGLRLIYYSQIVNDFQKGDIAEGYSVSREKKESFPLTVTSAQKNPTAFYLCASRLKSHNEQFFGPGTRLTVL.